This T cell receptor (beta chain) was obtained from a study of blood T cell repertoires in COVID-19. The CDR3 runs 15 residues. Trimming cost V 2 bases and J 4 bases, with 14 bases left between them. From germline, CDR1 is LGHNA and CDR2 YNFKEQ. Method: immunoSEQ multiplex PCR; TCRdb's copy keeps in-frame clones and lacks some. The sample consists of about 260,000 clones, 85% to 90% of them appearing once. The rearrangement links TRBV4-2 to TRBJ2-5; weak D call: TRBD2 (6 bases). Sequencing was performed on PBMCs or T cells enriched from blood (not recorded which). The clonotype originates from a man aged 45-65 years who had been exposed to COVID-19. The CDR3 protein is CASSQNPQAGETQYF. CDR3 nucleotide sequence: TGTGCCAGCAGCCAAAACCCCCAAGCGGGAGAGACCCAGTACTTC.